This record concerns one T cell receptor beta chain sequence. V gave up 1 base and J gave up 3 bases; unmatched junction bases: 5. Germline values: CDR1 SGHTA, CDR2 FQGNSA. This CDR3 has 16 residues. Making TCR cDNA involved 5'RACE template switching, which added UMIs and a universal primer site. Using its own MiXCR run on the 5' RACE reads, TCRdb lists one record per CDR3 protein. The repertoire has approximately 550,000 distinct CDR3 sequences, 15% to 20% of them found once; the top ten carry around an eighth. The data stem from a study of T cells after yellow fever vaccination. The chain couples TRBV7-2 to TRBJ2-2; TRBD2 matches at 7 bases. The source of this sequence is a man aged 30-40 years who received the YFV17D yellow fever vaccine. Source: PBMCs, taken 15 days after the yellow fever booster vaccination. The CDR3 is CASSLEIGRYTGELFF. DNA of the CDR3: TGTGCCAGCAGCTTAGAAATCGGGAGGTACACCGGGGAGCTGTTTTTT.